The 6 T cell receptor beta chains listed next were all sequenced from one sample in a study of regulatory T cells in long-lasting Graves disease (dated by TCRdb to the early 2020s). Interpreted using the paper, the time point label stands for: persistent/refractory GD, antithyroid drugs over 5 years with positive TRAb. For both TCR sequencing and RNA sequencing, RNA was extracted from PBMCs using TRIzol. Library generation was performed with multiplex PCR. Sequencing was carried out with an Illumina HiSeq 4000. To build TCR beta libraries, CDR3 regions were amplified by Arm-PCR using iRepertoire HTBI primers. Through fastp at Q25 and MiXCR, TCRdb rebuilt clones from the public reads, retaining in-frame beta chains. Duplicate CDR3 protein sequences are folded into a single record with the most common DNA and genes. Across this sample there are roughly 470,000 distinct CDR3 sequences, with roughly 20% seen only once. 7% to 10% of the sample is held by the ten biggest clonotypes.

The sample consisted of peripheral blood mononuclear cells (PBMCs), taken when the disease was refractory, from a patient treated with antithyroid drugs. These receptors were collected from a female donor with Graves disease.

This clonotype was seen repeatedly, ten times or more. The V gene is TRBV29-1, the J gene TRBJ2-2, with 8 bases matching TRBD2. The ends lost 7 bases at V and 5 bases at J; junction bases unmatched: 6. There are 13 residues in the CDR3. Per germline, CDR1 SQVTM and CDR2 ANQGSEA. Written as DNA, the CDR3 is TGCAGCGCCAGAGGACTAGCTACCGGGGAGCTGTTTTTT. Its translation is CSARGLATGELFF.

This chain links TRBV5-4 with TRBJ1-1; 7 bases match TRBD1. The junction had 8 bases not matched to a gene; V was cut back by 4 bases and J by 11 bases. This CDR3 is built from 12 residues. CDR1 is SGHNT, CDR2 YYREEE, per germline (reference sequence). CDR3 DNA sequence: TGTGCCAGCAGCGAACAGGGGCAGGGGGCTTTCTTT. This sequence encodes CASSEQGQGAFF.

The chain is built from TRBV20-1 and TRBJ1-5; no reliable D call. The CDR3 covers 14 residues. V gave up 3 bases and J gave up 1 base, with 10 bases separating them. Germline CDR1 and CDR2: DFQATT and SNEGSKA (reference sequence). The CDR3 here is CSASGVMSNQPQHF. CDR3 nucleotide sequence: TGCAGTGCTAGCGGGGTGATGAGCAATCAGCCCCAGCATTTT.

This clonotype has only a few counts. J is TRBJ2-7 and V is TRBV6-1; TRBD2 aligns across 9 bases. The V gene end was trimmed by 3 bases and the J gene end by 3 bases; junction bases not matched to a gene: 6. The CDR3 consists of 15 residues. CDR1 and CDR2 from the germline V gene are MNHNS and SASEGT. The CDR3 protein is CASSERREGRYEQYF. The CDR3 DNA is TGTGCCAGCAGTGAGCGGCGGGAGGGCCGCTACGAGCAGTACTTC.

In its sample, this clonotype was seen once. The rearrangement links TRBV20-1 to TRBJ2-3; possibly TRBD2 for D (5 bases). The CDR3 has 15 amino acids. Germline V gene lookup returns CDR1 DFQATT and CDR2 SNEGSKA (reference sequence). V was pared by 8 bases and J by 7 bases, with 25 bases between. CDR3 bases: TGCAGTCCCCGAGACTACACCGCCCGATTTAATACGCAGTATTTT. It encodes CSPRDYTARFNTQYF.

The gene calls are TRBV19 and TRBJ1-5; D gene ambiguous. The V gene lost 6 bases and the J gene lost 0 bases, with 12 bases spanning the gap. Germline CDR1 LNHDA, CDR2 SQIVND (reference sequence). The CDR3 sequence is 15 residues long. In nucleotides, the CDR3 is TGTGCCAGTAGAAGCGCCCAGAATAGCAATCAGCCCCAGCATTTT. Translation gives CASRSAQNSNQPQHF.